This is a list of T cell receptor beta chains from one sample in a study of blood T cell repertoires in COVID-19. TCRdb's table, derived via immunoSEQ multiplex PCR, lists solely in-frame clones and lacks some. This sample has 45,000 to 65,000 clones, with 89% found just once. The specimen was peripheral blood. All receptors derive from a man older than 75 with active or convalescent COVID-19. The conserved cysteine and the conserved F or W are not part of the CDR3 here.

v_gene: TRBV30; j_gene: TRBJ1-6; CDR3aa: AWSAGQDNSPLH
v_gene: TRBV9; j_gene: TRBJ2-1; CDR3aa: ASSVAWTGGFYNEQF
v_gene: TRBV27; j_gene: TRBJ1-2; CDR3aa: ASRSKTGPFYGYT
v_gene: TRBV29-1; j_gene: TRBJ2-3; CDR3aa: SVTLMDRGGDTQY
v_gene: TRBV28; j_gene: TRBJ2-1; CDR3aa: ASSKGQGIPNEQF
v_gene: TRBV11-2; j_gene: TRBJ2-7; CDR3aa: ASSLASGLIYEQY
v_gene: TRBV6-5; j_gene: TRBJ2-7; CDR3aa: ASSGEYEQY
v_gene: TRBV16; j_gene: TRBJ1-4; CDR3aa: ASSQSMGDRSPTNEKLF
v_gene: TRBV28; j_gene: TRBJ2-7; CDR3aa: ASSGTASYEQY
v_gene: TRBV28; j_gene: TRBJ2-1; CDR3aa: ASSFTGGFYNEQF
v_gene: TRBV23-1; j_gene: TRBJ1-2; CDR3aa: ASSQSGVSFYGYT
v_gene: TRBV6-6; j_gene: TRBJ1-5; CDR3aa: ASKTTTEDSNQPQH
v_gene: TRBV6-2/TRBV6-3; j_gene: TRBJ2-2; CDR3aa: ASSYSSGATGELF